This T cell receptor beta chain was captured in a study of T cell responses to AZD1222 COVID-19 vaccine. V was clipped by 6 bases and J by 0 bases, with 9 bases between them. Germline assignment: CDR1 MNHEY and CDR2 SVGAGI. This CDR3 spans 15 amino acids. This clone was seen only once. Sequencing was performed with immunoSEQ multiplex PCR; in TCRdb, only in-frame clones are kept and a portion is missing. The sample comprises under 200,000 clones, roughly nine tenths of which are singletons, and 1.3% rests with the top ten. This TCR was recovered from an adult who received the AZD1222 COVID-19 vaccine. This sequence joins TRBV6-5 and TRBJ2-6, with unresolved D. Sequencing used peripheral blood, obtained 28 days after the second AZD1222 dose. For the CDR3, the DNA is TGTGCCAGCAGGGCCTCCGTCTCTGGGGCCAACGTCCTGACTTTC. Its translation: CASRASVSGANVLTF.